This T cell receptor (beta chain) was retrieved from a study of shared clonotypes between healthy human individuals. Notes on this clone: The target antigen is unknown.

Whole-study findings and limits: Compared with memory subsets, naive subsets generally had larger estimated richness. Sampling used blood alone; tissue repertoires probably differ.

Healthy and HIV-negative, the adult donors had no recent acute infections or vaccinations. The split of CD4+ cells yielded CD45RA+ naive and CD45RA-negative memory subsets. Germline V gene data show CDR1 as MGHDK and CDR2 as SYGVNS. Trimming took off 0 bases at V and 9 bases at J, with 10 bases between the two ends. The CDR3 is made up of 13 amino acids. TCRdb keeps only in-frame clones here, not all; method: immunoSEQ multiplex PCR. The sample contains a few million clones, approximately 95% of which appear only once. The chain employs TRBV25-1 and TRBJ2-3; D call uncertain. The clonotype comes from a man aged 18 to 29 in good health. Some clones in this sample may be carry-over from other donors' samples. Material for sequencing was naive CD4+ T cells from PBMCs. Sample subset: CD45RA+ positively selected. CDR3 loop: CASSEYIQRTQYF. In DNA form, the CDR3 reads TGTGCCAGCAGTGAATATATTCAGAGGACGCAGTATTTT.